Described below is a single T cell receptor beta chain sequence and its context. A sample-barcoded 5' primer and a J-beta primer mix were used in a second PCR of about 6 to 12 cycles. TCRdb itself ran the 5' RACE reads through MiXCR, one entry per CDR3 protein. The sample lists some 800,000 distinct CDR3 sequences, roughly 44% occurring once. This sample stems from a study of blood T cells in healthy people across ages. In the study overall: Roughly one uniquely barcoded beta molecule per two T cells was captured.

This CDR3 spans 15 amino acids. From germline, CDR1 is PRHDT and CDR2 FYEKMQ (reference sequence). The source of this sequence is a man aged 55-75 years in good health. The V call is TRBV13, the J call TRBJ2-1; 9 nucleotides line up with TRBD1. The end of the DNA fits TRBJ2-7 better, so the J call may be wrong. Sample: blood. CDR3 amino acids: CASSRSGTGFNEQYF. The CDR3 DNA reads TGTGCCAGCAGCCGCTCCGGGACAGGGTTCAATGAGCAGTACTTC.